This T cell receptor (beta chain) was identified during a study of blood T cell repertoires in COVID-19. In the study overall: Acute and convalescent COVID-19 specimens originated in the United States, Italy and Spain. Sources were T cells, B-cell-depleted T cells, or PBMCs; the material itself was cDNA or gDNA.

Original processing methods: From reference gene primer amplification, estimates of nucleated cell counts were derived. Produced via immunoSEQ multiplex PCR; TCRdb's table is partial and in-frame only. That table furnishes V, J and clone size, whereas the DNA furnished D and trimming. Among under 140,000 clones listed, about 85% were seen once. CDR1 and CDR2 (germline): SGHTA, FQGNSA. With 7 bases removed from V and 0 bases from J, the gap between germline ends came to 8 bases. The CDR3 has 13 amino acids. Only one count was recorded for this clone. This rearrangement joins TRBV7-2 to TRBJ2-3; TRBD2 is a possible D gene (5 bases). The sequenced material came from peripheral blood. The source is a human donor in a cohort sampled during active COVID-19. In DNA form, the CDR3 reads TGTGCCAGCACCTGGACTAGCACAGATACGCAGTATTTT. Translating gives CASTWTSTDTQYF. Complete variable domain (other parts from reference TRBV7-2 and TRBJ2-3): GAGVSQSPSNKVTEKGKDVELRCDPISGHTALYWYRQSLGQGLEFLIYFQGNSAPDKSGLPSDRFSAERTGGSVSTLTIQRTQQEDSAVYLCASTWTSTDTQYFGPGTRLTVL.